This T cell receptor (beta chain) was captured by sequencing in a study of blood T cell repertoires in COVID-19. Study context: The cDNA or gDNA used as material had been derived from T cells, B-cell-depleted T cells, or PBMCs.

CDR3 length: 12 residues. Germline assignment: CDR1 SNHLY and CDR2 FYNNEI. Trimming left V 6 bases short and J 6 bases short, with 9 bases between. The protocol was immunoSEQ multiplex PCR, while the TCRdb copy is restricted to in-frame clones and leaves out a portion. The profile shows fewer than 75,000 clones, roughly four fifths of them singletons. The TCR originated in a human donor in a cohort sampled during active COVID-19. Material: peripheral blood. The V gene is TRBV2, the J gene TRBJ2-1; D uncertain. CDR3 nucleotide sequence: TGTGCCAGCAGCCTCAGTGGCAATGAGCAGTTCTTC. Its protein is CASSLSGNEQFF.